Shown below are 6 T cell receptor beta chains from a single sample sequenced in a study of OX40 agonist ivuxolimab in advanced cancers. Clones were sequenced by immunoSEQ multiplex PCR, and TCRdb holds only the in-frame ones, with some missing. The table records about 53,000 clones, less than 90% of them present only once. Sequencing was performed on CD4+ or CD8+ T cells sorted from blood, taken in a trial of the OX40 agonist ivuxolimab. These TCRs come from an adult with an advanced solid tumor such as melanoma, head and neck, liver or kidney cancer.

Worth noting for this clone: In the same sample, other DNA sequences code for this CDR3. The chain uses TRBV7-6 and TRBJ2-5; tentatively, D is TRBD2 (6 bases). Trimming left V 5 bases short and J 2 bases short, with 15 bases between. The CDR3 contains 15 residues. The germline V gene has CDR1 SGHVS and CDR2 FNYEAQ. CDR3 region: CASSRQGSGQETQYF. The DNA for the CDR3 is TGTGCCAGCAGCCGTCAGGGTAGCGGACAAGAGACCCAGTACTTC. The full variable domain, its missing parts supplied by reference TRBV7-6 and TRBJ2-5, is GAGVSQSPRYKVTKRGQDVALRCDPISGHVSLYWYRQALGQGPEFLTYFNYEAQQDKSGLPNDRFSAERPEGSISTLTIQRTEQRDSAMYRCASSRQGSGQETQYFGPGTRLLVL.

The rearrangement uses TRBV19 and TRBJ1-4; the D gene is possibly TRBD1 (6 bases). Per germline, CDR1 LNHDA and CDR2 SQIVND (reference sequence). V was clipped by 7 bases and J by 6 bases, with 18 bases between them. This CDR3 spans 15 amino acids. CDR3 loop: CASTLIGGLDEKLFF. The CDR3 DNA is TGTGCCAGTACCTTAATCGGGGGGCTGGATGAAAAACTGTTTTTT. Full variable domain (rest looked up from reference TRBV19 and TRBJ1-4): DGGITQSPKYLFRKEGQNVTLSCEQNLNHDAMYWYRQDPGQGLRLIYYSQIVNDFQKGDIAEGYSVSREKKESFPLTVTSAQKNPTAFYLCASTLIGGLDEKLFFGSGTQLSVL.

The V and J genes are TRBV27 and TRBJ2-2, with D perhaps matching TRBD1 (5 bases). The CDR3 spans 13 residues. Germline V gene sequence: CDR1 MNHEY, CDR2 SMNVEV (reference sequence). With 10 bases removed from V and 7 bases from J, the gap between germline ends came to 16 bases. The CDR3 is CATLAGLNGELFF. CDR3 nucleotides: TGTGCCACCCTGGCAGGGTTAAACGGGGAGCTGTTTTTT.

This clone has ten or more counts. The sample has other DNA sequences that encode this CDR3 too. The V call is TRBV5-1, the J call TRBJ1-2, with D unclear. The CDR3 is 12 residues long. Germline CDR1 SGHRS, CDR2 YFSETQ. Trimming left V 0 bases short and J 4 bases short, with 4 bases between. The CDR3 loop reads CASSLDSYGYTF. The CDR3, as DNA: TGCGCCAGCAGCTTGGACAGCTATGGCTACACCTTC.

The chain employs TRBV7-6 and TRBJ1-5, with 7 bases lining up with TRBD1. The V gene's germline CDR1 is SGHVS and CDR2 FNYEAQ. This CDR3 contains 15 residues. Unmatched junction bases numbered 4, after V lost 5 bases and J lost 0 bases. DNA for the CDR3: TGTGCCAGCAGCACCGGGACAGCTAGCAATCAGCCCCAGCATTTT. Amino acids: CASSTGTASNQPQHF.

This chain connects TRBV7-9 to TRBJ2-7; D is possibly TRBD1 (5 bases). The CDR3 is 12 residues long. Germline V gene lookup returns CDR1 SEHNR and CDR2 FQNEAQ (reference sequence). Trimming took off 4 bases at V and 4 bases at J, with 8 bases between the two ends. Here the CDR3 DNA reads TGTGCCAGCAGCTCCACAGGATACGAGCAGTACTTC. Protein product: CASSSTGYEQYF.